These T cell receptor beta chains were read from a single sample in a study of blood T cell repertoires in COVID-19. The assay was immunoSEQ multiplex PCR, and TCRdb's table has in-frame clones only and misses some. This table has some 99,000 clones, around 75% appearing once. Sequencing was carried out using peripheral blood. The source is a man between 65 and 85 years old with acute or convalescent COVID-19. Both conserved end residues are part of each CDR3. A D gene is named only where the DNA matches it firmly. A row's size may be missing; if present it is once, few, many or a size class.

clone_size	d_call	v_call	j_call	cdr3_nt	cdr3_aa
.	TRBD1	TRBV5-6	TRBJ2-1	TGTGCCAGTCTCCGGGACAGGGTATTGCATGAGCAGTTCTTC	CASLRDRVLHEQFF
.	.	TRBV4-1	TRBJ2-7	TGCGCCAGCAGCCAAGATCTAGCGGACAGCTCCTACGAGCAGTACTTC	CASSQDLADSSYEQYF
medium-sized	.	TRBV6-6	TRBJ1-1	TGTGCCAGCAGTTACGGCCCGGGGGGGGCTGAAGCTTTCTTT	CASSYGPGGAEAFF
.	.	TRBV4-1	TRBJ1-2	TGCGCCAGCAGCCAACTTGCTCCGGGGGAGGGGCCGTATGGCTACACCTTC	CASSQLAPGEGPYGYTF
.	.	TRBV27	TRBJ2-5	TGTGCCAGCAGTTTAAGAGGGCAAGAGACCCAGTACTTC	CASSLRGQETQYF
.	TRBD2	TRBV11-3	TRBJ2-1	TGTGCCAGCAGCTTAGATCCTAGCGGGAGGCCCGATGAGCAGTTCTTC	CASSLDPSGRPDEQFF
.	.	TRBV10-2	TRBJ1-5	TGCGCCAGCAGTGTGGGCCCCAACCAGCCCCAGCATTTT	CASSVGPNQPQHF
.	TRBD2	TRBV4-2	TRBJ2-3	TGTGCCAGCAGCCGATCGGGACAGATGCGCGGGAGGGCCGGGCCAGATACGCAGTATTTT	CASSRSGQMRGRAGPDTQYF
.	.	TRBV5-1	TRBJ1-1	TGCGCCAGCAGCTTGGTGCAGCGATTGAACACTGAAGCTTTCTTT	CASSLVQRLNTEAFF
.	TRBD1	TRBV5-5	TRBJ2-4	TGTGCCAGCAGCTTGGAGCCGACAGGGAACATTCAGTACTTC	CASSLEPTGNIQYF
.	TRBD2	TRBV19	TRBJ2-2	TGTGCCAGTGGGACTAGCGGGGGCACCGGGGAGCTGTTTTTT	CASGTSGGTGELFF
few	.	TRBV28	TRBJ2-7	TGTGCCAGCAGTGCCACTTGGGAGGTCCCATACGAGCAGTACTTC	CASSATWEVPYEQYF
.	TRBD2	TRBV7-8	TRBJ2-5	TGTGCCAGCAGCATCGGACTAGCAGTCCAAGAGACCCAGTACTTC	CASSIGLAVQETQYF
.	.	TRBV29-1	TRBJ1-2	TGCAGCGTCGCCGCGACAGGAGGCTACACCTTC	CSVAATGGYTF
.	TRBD1	TRBV4-1	TRBJ2-7	TGCGCCAGCAGCCAAGAAGGCAGGGGGTCTAACGAGCAGTACTTC	CASSQEGRGSNEQYF
.	.	TRBV5-4	TRBJ1-3	TGTGCCAGCAGCTTCGGACAGACCTCTGGAAACACCATATATTTT	CASSFGQTSGNTIYF
once	TRBD1	TRBV18	TRBJ2-7	TGTGCCAGCTCACCCTTGACAGGGAACTACGAGCAGTACTTC	CASSPLTGNYEQYF
.	TRBD1	TRBV3-1/TRBV3-2	TRBJ1-2	TGTGCCAGCAGCCCAATTCGGGACAGGGCCTATGGCTACACCTTC	CASSPIRDRAYGYTF
.	TRBD1	TRBV2	TRBJ1-6	TGTGCCAGCAGTGGCCGGACAGGGGGCACGCTTTCACCCCTCCACTTT	CASSGRTGGTLSPLHF
.	TRBD1	TRBV29-1	TRBJ2-2	TGCAGCGTGAGGGGGCGCGGCTGGCCCGGGGAGCTGTTTTTT	CSVRGRGWPGELFF
.	.	TRBV6-5	TRBJ2-5	TGTGCCAGCAGTTACTCGGCCCCAGAGACCCAGTACTTC	CASSYSAPETQYF
.	.	TRBV7-2	TRBJ2-7	TGTGCCAGCAGCTTAGATCGGGGACACCACTACGAGCAGTACTTC	CASSLDRGHHYEQYF
.	TRBD1	TRBV25-1	TRBJ1-5	TGTGCCAGCAGTGATAAGAGACAGGGGGGCAATCAGCCCCAGCATTTT	CASSDKRQGGNQPQHF
.	.	TRBV11-2	TRBJ2-1	TGTGCCAGCAGCTTTGGTGCTAGCGACTACAATGAGCAGTTCTTC	CASSFGASDYNEQFF
few	.	TRBV20-1	TRBJ2-3	TGCAGTGCTAGTGAGGGACTTCCTACAGATACGCAGTATTTT	CSASEGLPTDTQYF
once	TRBD2	TRBV6-5	TRBJ2-3	TGTGCCAGCTCGGGAAGCGGGGACACAGATACGCAGTATTTT	CASSGSGDTDTQYF
.	TRBD2	TRBV30	TRBJ2-1	TGTGCCTGGGGAGGGACTAGCGGGAGGGCGGTCAATGAGCAGTTCTTC	CAWGGTSGRAVNEQFF
.	TRBD1	TRBV5-1	TRBJ1-6	TGCGCCAGCAGCTTGGCCGTCCAGGGGGACTCACCCCTCCACTTT	CASSLAVQGDSPLHF
.	TRBD1	TRBV19	TRBJ1-4	TGTGCCAGTAGACAGGGGGCGCGGGAAAAACTGTTTTTT	CASRQGAREKLFF
.	.	TRBV6-5	TRBJ2-7	TGTGCCAGCAGTTACTCGACTCCGTTCCTTTCCTACGAGCAGTACTTC	CASSYSTPFLSYEQYF
.	.	TRBV13	TRBJ1-6	TGTGCCATTCCGGGGAGGGAGGATTCACCCCTCCACTTT	CAIPGREDSPLHF
once	TRBD1	TRBV6-5	TRBJ2-7	TGTGCCAGCAGTTACTCTTCGGGACAGGCGTATGGGGGGCAGTACTTC	CASSYSSGQAYGGQYF
.	.	TRBV14	TRBJ2-5	TGTGCCAGCAGCCCCCGACTAGTGCTAGGGACCCAGTACTTC	CASSPRLVLGTQYF
.	.	TRBV7-3	TRBJ1-6	TGTGCCAGCAGCTTACAGGGGAATGGGAATTCACCCCTCCACTTT	CASSLQGNGNSPLHF
.	.	TRBV28	TRBJ2-7	TGTGCCAGCACCTCGGTCCACGAGCAGTACTTC	CASTSVHEQYF
few	TRBD2	TRBV19	TRBJ2-5	TGTGCCAGTAGTATCAAGGTAGCGGGACCGGCAGAGACCCAGTACTTC	CASSIKVAGPAETQYF
.	.	TRBV3-1/TRBV3-2	TRBJ2-1	TGTGCCAGCAGCTCGAATAGCGATGAGCAGTTCTTC	CASSSNSDEQFF
few	.	TRBV5-1	TRBJ2-1	TGCGCCAGCAGCCACGGGGACTCTTGGACCTACAATGAGCAGTTCTTC	CASSHGDSWTYNEQFF
.	TRBD1	TRBV4-3	TRBJ2-3	TGCGCCAGCAGAGGAGGGGGACAGGCGAATTCAGATACGCAGTATTTT	CASRGGGQANSDTQYF
.	.	TRBV21-1	TRBJ2-1	TGTGCCAGCAGCAAAGCCATAGGAGGGTTCTTC	CASSKAIGGFF
.	TRBD2	TRBV6-4	TRBJ2-1	TGTGCCAGGCCGGGACTAGCCTTCAATGAGCAGTTCTTC	CARPGLAFNEQFF
.	TRBD2	TRBV10-3	TRBJ2-1	TGTGCCATCAGTGCGAGCGGGACCAACAATGAGCAGTTCTTC	CAISASGTNNEQFF
.	TRBD1	TRBV27	TRBJ2-7	TGTGCCAGCAGTTCCGGGACAGGGCCCTACGAGCAGTACTTC	CASSSGTGPYEQYF
.	TRBD1	TRBV7-3	TRBJ1-2	TGTGCCAGCAGCCCCGGACAGGATCGCGGCTACACCTTC	CASSPGQDRGYTF
.	.	TRBV3-1/TRBV3-2	TRBJ2-7	TGTGCCAGCAGCCAAGTGACTAGTTACCACGAGCAGTACTTC	CASSQVTSYHEQYF
.	.	TRBV28	TRBJ1-2	TGTGCCAGCAGTGAACAGGGATACTATGGCTACACCTTC	CASSEQGYYGYTF
.	.	TRBV20-1	TRBJ1-5	TGCAGTGCTAGTCAGGCAGGGGCGCACAATCAGCCCCAGCATTTT	CSASQAGAHNQPQHF
.	TRBD1	TRBV29-1	TRBJ2-3	TGCAGCGTTGGAGGGCAGGGGGTTAGGGGGAGCCCCACAGATACGCAGTATTTT	CSVGGQGVRGSPTDTQYF
.	.	TRBV6-5	TRBJ2-7	TGTGCCAGCACTGGACAGTCCTACGAGCAGTACTTC	CASTGQSYEQYF
.	TRBD2	TRBV3-1/TRBV3-2	TRBJ2-5	TGTGCCAGCAGCCAAGTTCGGGGGGGGACCCAGTACTTC	CASSQVRGGTQYF
few	TRBD1	TRBV27	TRBJ1-4	TGTGCCAGCAGCCTGGGACAGGGTTTACCGACTAATGAAAAACTGTTTTTT	CASSLGQGLPTNEKLFF
.	.	TRBV19	TRBJ1-1	TGTGCCAGTAGAAACCTGGGGGGAATGAACACTGAAGCTTTCTTT	CASRNLGGMNTEAFF
once	.	TRBV19	TRBJ2-1	TGTGCCAGTAGTATAGGTAGAGCTGAGCAGTTCTTC	CASSIGRAEQFF
.	.	TRBV2	TRBJ1-6	TGTGCCAGCAGTGTGGGCGAGCGGTCACCCCTCCACTTT	CASSVGERSPLHF